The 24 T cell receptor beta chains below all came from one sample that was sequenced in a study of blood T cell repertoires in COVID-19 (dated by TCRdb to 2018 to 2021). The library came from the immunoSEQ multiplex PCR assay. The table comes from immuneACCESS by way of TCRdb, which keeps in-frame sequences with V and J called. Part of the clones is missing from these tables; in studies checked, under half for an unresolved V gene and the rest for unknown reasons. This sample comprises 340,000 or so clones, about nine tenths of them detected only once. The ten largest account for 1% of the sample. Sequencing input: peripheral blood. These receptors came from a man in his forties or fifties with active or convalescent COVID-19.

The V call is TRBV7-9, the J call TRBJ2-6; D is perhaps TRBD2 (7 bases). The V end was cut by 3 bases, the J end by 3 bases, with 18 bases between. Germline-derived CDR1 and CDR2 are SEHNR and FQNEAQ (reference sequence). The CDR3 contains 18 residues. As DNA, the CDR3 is TGTGCCAGCAGCTTGCCGCGGGGCGGGGGCGTTGGGGCCAACGTCCTGACTTTC. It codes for CASSLPRGGGVGANVLTF.

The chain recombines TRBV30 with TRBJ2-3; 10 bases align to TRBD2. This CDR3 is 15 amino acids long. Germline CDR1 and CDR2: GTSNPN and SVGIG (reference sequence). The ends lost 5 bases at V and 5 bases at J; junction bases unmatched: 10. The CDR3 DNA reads TGTGCCTGGGAGCTAGCGGGGGCGCCTGGAGATACGCAGTATTTT. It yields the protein CAWELAGAPGDTQYF.

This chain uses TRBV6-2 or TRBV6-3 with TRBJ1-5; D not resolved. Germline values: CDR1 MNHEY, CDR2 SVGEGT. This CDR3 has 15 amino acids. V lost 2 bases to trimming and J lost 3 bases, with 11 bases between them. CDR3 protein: CASSYHHRDNQPQHF. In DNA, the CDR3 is TGTGCCAGCAGTTACCACCACCGGGACAATCAGCCCCAGCATTTT.

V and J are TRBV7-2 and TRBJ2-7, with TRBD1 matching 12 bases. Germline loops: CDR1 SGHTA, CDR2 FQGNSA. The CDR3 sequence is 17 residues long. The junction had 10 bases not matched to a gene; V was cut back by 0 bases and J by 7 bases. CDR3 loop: CASSLAGMGQGAREQYF. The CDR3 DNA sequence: TGTGCCAGCAGCTTAGCGGGAATGGGACAGGGGGCGCGGGAGCAGTACTTC.

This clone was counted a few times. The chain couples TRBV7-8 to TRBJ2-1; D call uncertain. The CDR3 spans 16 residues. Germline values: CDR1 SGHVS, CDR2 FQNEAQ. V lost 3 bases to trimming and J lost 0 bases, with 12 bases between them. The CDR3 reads CASSFFREASYNEQFF. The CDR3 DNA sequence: TGTGCCAGCAGCTTCTTCCGCGAGGCCTCCTACAATGAGCAGTTCTTC.

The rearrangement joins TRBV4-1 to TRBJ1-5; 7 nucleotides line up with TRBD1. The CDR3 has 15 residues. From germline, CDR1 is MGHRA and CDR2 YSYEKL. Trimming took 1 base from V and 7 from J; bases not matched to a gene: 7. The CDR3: CASSQGGQRGQPQHF. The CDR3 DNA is TGCGCCAGCAGCCAAGGGGGACAGCGCGGCCAGCCCCAGCATTTT.

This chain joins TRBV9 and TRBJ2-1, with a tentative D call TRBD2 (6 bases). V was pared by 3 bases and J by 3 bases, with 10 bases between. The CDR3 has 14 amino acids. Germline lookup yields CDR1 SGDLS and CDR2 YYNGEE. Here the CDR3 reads CASSGDLDYNEQFF. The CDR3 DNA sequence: TGTGCCAGCAGCGGGGACTTAGACTACAATGAGCAGTTCTTC.

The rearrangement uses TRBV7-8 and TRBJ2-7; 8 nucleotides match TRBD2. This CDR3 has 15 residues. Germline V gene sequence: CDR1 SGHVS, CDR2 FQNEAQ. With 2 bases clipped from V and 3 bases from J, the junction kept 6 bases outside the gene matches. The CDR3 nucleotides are TGTGCCAGCAGCTTATCGGCTAGCGGGTTCTACGAGCAGTACTTC. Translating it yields CASSLSASGFYEQYF.

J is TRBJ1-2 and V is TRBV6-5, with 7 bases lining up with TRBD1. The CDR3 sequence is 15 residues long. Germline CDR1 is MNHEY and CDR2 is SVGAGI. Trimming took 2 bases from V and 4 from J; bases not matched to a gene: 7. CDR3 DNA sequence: TGTGCCAGCAGTTACGAGGGGGCTGTGGGCTATGGCTACACCTTC. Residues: CASSYEGAVGYGYTF.

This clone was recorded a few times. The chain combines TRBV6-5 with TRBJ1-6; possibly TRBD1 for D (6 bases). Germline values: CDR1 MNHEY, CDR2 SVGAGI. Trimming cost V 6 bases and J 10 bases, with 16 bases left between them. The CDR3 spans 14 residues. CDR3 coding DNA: TGTGCCAGCAGCTGGGGCAGGGGAAACTCACCCCTCCACTTT. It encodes CASSWGRGNSPLHF.

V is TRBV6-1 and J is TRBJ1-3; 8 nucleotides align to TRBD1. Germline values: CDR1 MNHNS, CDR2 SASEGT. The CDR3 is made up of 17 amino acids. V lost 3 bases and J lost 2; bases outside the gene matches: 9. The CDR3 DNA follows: TGTGCCAGCAGTGATCTGACAGGGGCTTTCGCTGGAAACACCATATATTTT. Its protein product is CASSDLTGAFAGNTIYF.

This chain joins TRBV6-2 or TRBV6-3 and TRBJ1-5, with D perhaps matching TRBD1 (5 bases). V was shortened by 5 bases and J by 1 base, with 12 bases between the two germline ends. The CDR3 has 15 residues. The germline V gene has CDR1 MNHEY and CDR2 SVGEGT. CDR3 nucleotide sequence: TGTGCCAGCAGTCAGGGTCTGGGGAGCAATCAGCCCCAGCATTTT. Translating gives CASSQGLGSNQPQHF.

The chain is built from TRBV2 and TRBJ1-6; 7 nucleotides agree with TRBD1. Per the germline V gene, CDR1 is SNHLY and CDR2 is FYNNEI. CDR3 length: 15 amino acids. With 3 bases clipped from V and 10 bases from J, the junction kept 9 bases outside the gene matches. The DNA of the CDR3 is TGTGCCAGCAGTGAGGAGGGGGCTAATCGGTCACCCCTCCACTTT. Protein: CASSEEGANRSPLHF.

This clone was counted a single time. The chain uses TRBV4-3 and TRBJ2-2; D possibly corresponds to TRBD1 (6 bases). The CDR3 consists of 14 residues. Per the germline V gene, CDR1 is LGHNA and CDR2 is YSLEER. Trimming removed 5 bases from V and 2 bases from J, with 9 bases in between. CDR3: CASSAGANTGELFF. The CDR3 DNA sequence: TGCGCCAGCAGCGCAGGGGCCAACACCGGGGAGCTGTTTTTT.

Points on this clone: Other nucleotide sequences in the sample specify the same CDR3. The CDR3 spells CASSQDRRNQPQHF. CDR3 in DNA: TGCGCCAGCAGCCAAGACAGGCGAAATCAGCCCCAGCATTTT. V gene TRBV4-3 combines with J gene TRBJ1-5; no reliable D call. The CDR3 is 14 amino acids. Trimming took 0 bases from V and 4 from J, leaving 7 bases between them. The germline CDR1 and CDR2 sequences are LGHNA and YSLEER.

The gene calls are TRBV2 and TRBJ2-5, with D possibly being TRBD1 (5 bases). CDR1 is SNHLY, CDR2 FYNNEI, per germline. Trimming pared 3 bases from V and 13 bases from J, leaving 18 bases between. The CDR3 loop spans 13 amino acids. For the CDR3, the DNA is TGTGCCAGCAGTGAGCACGGTCAGGGTTGGCGGTACTTC. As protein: CASSEHGQGWRYF.

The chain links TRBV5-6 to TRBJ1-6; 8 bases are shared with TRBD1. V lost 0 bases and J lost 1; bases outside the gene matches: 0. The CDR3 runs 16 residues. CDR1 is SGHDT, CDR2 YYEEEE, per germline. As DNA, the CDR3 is TGTGCCAGCAGCTTGGGGACAGGGTCCTATAATTCACCCCTCCACTTT. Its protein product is CASSLGTGSYNSPLHF.

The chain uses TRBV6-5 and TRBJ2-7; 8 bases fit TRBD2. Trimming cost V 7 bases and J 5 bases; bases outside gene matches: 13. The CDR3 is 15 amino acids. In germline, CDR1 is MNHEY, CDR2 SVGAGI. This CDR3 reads CASTPSGGAGDEQYF. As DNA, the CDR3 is TGTGCCAGCACCCCCTCCGGGGGGGCCGGGGACGAGCAGTACTTC.

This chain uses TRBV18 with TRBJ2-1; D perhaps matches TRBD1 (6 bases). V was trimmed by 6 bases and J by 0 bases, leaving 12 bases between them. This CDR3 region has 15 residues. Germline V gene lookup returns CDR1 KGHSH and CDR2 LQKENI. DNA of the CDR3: TGTGCCAGCTCCACGGACAGCAGCTCCTACAATGAGCAGTTCTTC. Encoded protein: CASSTDSSSYNEQFF.

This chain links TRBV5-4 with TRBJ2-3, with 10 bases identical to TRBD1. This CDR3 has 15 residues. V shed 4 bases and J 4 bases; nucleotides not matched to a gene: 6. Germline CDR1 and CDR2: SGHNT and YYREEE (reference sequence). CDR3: CASSPDRGRADTQYF. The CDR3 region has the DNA TGTGCCAGCAGCCCCGACAGGGGGCGCGCAGATACGCAGTATTTT.

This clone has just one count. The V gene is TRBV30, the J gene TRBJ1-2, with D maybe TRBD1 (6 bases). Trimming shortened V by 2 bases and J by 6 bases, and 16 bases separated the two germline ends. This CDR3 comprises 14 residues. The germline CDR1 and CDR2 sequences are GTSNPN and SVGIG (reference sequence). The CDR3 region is CAWSTVAGAHGYTF. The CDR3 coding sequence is TGTGCCTGGAGTACAGTGGCAGGGGCGCATGGCTACACCTTC.

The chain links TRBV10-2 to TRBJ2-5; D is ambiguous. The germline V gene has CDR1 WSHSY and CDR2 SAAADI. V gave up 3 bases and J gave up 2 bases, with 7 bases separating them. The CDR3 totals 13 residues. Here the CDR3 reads CASSDGRQETQYF. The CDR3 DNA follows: TGCGCCAGCAGTGATGGCAGGCAAGAGACCCAGTACTTC.

CDR3 DNA sequence: TGTGCCTGGAGTCCGGGAGTTGCCGATACGCAGTATTTT. Its translation: CAWSPGVADTQYF. This sequence joins TRBV30 and TRBJ2-3, with D possibly TRBD2 on 6 matching bases. The V gene lost 2 bases and the J gene lost 6 bases, with 12 bases spanning the gap. The germline gives CDR1 GTSNPN, CDR2 SVGIG (reference sequence). The CDR3 spans 13 residues.

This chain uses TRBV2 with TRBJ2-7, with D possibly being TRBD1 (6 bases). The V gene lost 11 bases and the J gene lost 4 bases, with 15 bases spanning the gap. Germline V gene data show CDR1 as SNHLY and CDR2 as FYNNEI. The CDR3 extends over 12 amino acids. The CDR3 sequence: CAGGTHAYEQYF. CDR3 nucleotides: TGTGCCGGTGGGACACACGCGTACGAGCAGTACTTC.